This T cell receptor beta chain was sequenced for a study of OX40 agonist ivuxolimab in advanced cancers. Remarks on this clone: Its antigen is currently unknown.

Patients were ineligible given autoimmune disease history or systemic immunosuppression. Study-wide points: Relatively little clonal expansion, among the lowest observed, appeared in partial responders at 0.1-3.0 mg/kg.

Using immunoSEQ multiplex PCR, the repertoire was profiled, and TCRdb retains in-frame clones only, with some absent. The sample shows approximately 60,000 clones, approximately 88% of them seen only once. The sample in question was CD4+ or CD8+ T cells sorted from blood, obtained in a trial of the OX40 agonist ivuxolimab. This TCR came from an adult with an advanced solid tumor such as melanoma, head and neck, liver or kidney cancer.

The CDR3 loop is CASSNSDSYNSPLHF. The CDR3 DNA reads as TGTGCCAGCAGCAATTCTGACAGCTATAATTCACCCCTCCACTTT. The chain carries TRBV7-9 and TRBJ1-6, with D possibly matching TRBD1 (5 bases). The germline V gene has CDR1 SEHNR and CDR2 FQNEAQ (reference sequence). Trimming took 5 bases from V and 3 from J, leaving 11 bases between them. The CDR3 contains 15 residues.